A selection of T cell receptor beta chains follows, all from one sample in a study of cytomegalovirus exposure and HLA in healthy donors. Clones were sequenced by immunoSEQ multiplex PCR, and TCRdb holds only the in-frame ones, with some missing. The sample has approximately 170,000 clones; around 80% are singletons. Sequenced sample: PBMCs. The receptor set was obtained from a woman between 35 and 50 years old in good health and CMV-seropositive. The CDR3 runs from the conserved cysteine through the conserved F or W. Each record gives: D gene, V gene, J gene, clone size, CDR3 protein, CDR3 DNA. A D gene is named only where the DNA matches it firmly. Expanded clones are given a class, and other clones once, few, many or no size at all.

TRBD2	TRBV4-2	TRBJ2-3	NA	CASSHESLAGPSTDTQYF	TGTGCCAGCAGCCACGAGAGTCTAGCGGGGCCCTCCACAGATACGCAGTATTTT
NA	TRBV7-2	TRBJ2-5	NA	CASSFSEETQYF	TGTGCCAGCAGCTTCTCGGAAGAGACCCAGTACTTC
TRBD1	TRBV9	TRBJ1-2	few	CASSVAGTGLYGYTF	TGTGCCAGCAGCGTAGCCGGGACAGGGCTCTATGGCTACACCTTC
NA	TRBV7-2	TRBJ1-6	NA	CASSLIQGGYSPLHF	TGTGCCAGCAGCTTAATCCAGGGCGGATATTCACCCCTCCACTTT
NA	TRBV2	TRBJ2-5	NA	CAGRRAQETQYF	TGTGCCGGACGCAGGGCACAAGAGACCCAGTACTTC
NA	TRBV28	TRBJ1-1	NA	CASSSRGRGLRGEAFF	TGTGCCAGCAGTTCCCGGGGCAGGGGCCTAAGAGGTGAAGCTTTCTTT
NA	TRBV21-1	TRBJ2-3	NA	CASSSRRAGTQYF	TGTGCCAGCAGCAGCCGCCGGGCAGGGACGCAGTATTTT
NA	TRBV6-5	TRBJ2-1	NA	CASSYSTTTRYNEQFF	TGTGCCAGCAGTTACTCTACAACGACAAGGTACAATGAGCAGTTCTTC
TRBD1	TRBV11-2	TRBJ1-6	NA	CASSLWLLGQGAPSSLHF	TGTGCCAGCAGCTTATGGCTCCTAGGGCAGGGGGCTCCTTCTTCCCTCCACTTT
NA	TRBV7-2	TRBJ2-6	NA	CASSREGSWANVLTF	TGTGCCAGCAGCCGCGAAGGGAGTTGGGCCAACGTCCTGACTTTC
NA	TRBV7-8	TRBJ2-1	NA	CASSQSGTQYNEQFF	TGTGCCAGCAGCCAGAGCGGAACCCAATACAATGAGCAGTTCTTC
TRBD1	TRBV4-3	TRBJ1-4	NA	CASSLNTGAENEKLFF	TGCGCCAGCAGCCTAAATACAGGGGCCGAAAATGAAAAACTGTTTTTT
TRBD1	TRBV7-2	TRBJ1-1	NA	CASSSWTGGYPTEAFF	TGTGCCAGCAGCTCCTGGACAGGAGGTTATCCCACTGAAGCTTTCTTT
TRBD1	TRBV19	TRBJ1-1	few	CASRTGTGGTEAFF	TGTGCCAGTAGAACCGGGACAGGGGGCACTGAAGCTTTCTTT
TRBD2	TRBV2	TRBJ2-3	once	CASKLLAGTTDTQYF	TGTGCCAGCAAGTTACTAGCGGGGACCACAGATACGCAGTATTTT
NA	TRBV28	TRBJ1-1	NA	CASSPGNTEAFF	TGTGCCAGCAGTCCAGGGAACACTGAAGCTTTCTTT
TRBD1	TRBV5-1	TRBJ1-4	NA	CASSFGQGEEKLFF	TGCGCCAGCAGCTTTGGACAGGGAGAAGAAAAACTGTTTTTT
NA	TRBV29-1	TRBJ1-1	NA	CSVENRPTEAFF	TGCAGCGTTGAAAACAGGCCCACTGAAGCTTTCTTT
TRBD2	TRBV6-1	TRBJ2-2	NA	CASSEALRGANTGELFF	TGTGCCAGCAGTGAAGCGCTTCGGGGGGCGAACACCGGGGAGCTGTTTTTT
TRBD2	TRBV10-2	TRBJ2-7	NA	CASTASGGSYEQYF	TGCGCCAGCACTGCTAGCGGGGGTTCGTACGAGCAGTACTTC
TRBD1	TRBV6-5	TRBJ2-1	NA	CASRMDRDSYNEQFF	TGTGCCAGCAGAATGGACAGGGACTCCTACAATGAGCAGTTCTTC
NA	TRBV4-3	TRBJ1-2	NA	CASSQRLFYGYTF	TGCGCCAGCAGCCAACGTTTGTTCTATGGCTACACCTTC
TRBD2	TRBV13	TRBJ2-1	NA	CASRYTSGGSYNEQFF	TGTGCCAGCAGATATACTAGCGGGGGGTCCTACAATGAGCAGTTCTTC
NA	TRBV6-6	TRBJ2-7	NA	CASSQTASSYEQYF	TGTGCCAGCAGCCAGACTGCCAGCTCCTACGAGCAGTACTTC
NA	TRBV10-3	TRBJ2-5	once	CATYSAARREQYF	TGTGCCACATACAGTGCCGCTCGGAGGGAGCAGTACTTC
TRBD1	TRBV9	TRBJ1-2	NA	CASSADRGYGYTF	TGTGCCAGCAGCGCGGACAGGGGCTATGGCTACACCTTC
NA	TRBV30	TRBJ2-7	NA	CASLRAGQLYEQYF	TGTGCCTCCCTCCGGGCCGGACAGCTATACGAGCAGTACTTC
NA	TRBV4-3	TRBJ1-4	NA	CASSQEGTDEKLFF	TGCGCCAGCAGCCAAGAGGGCACCGATGAAAAACTGTTTTTT
NA	TRBV9	TRBJ1-2	NA	CASSVVPGTNYGYTF	TGTGCCAGCAGCGTAGTCCCCGGGACTAACTATGGCTACACCTTC
TRBD1	TRBV4-3	TRBJ1-4	NA	CASSQDYFLGGTGAATNEKLFF	TGCGCCAGCAGCCAAGATTACTTCCTTGGGGGGACAGGGGCCGCAACTAATGAAAAACTGTTTTTT
NA	TRBV5-4	TRBJ2-3	NA	CASSFHKTEYTQYF	TGTGCCAGCAGCTTTCACAAAACAGAGTATACGCAGTATTTT
TRBD1	TRBV6-5	TRBJ1-2	NA	CASSYRDRGFAGYTF	TGTGCCAGCAGTTACCGGGACAGGGGGTTCGCTGGCTACACCTTC
TRBD2	TRBV19	TRBJ2-2	NA	CASRPLAGVGNTGELFF	TGTGCCAGTAGGCCCCTAGCGGGGGTAGGGAACACCGGGGAGCTGTTTTTT
TRBD2	TRBV5-4	TRBJ2-7	NA	CASSNRDGRDEQYF	TGTGCCAGCAGCAACCGGGACGGGAGGGACGAGCAGTACTTC
NA	TRBV7-9	TRBJ1-2	NA	CASSLRPVQGYTF	TGTGCCAGCAGCCTCCGTCCTGTGCAGGGCTACACCTTC
TRBD1	TRBV6-5	TRBJ1-1	NA	CASSFRGENTEAFF	TGTGCCAGCAGCTTCAGGGGGGAGAACACTGAAGCTTTCTTT
TRBD1	TRBV28	TRBJ1-1	NA	CASSLRQGVWKGTEAFF	TGTGCCAGCAGTTTAAGACAGGGGGTGTGGAAGGGCACTGAAGCTTTCTTT
TRBD2	TRBV29-1	TRBJ2-1	NA	CSVASGGTYNEQFF	TGCAGCGTTGCTAGCGGGGGCACCTACAATGAGCAGTTCTTC
NA	TRBV5-8	TRBJ2-3	NA	CASTKGDTQYF	TGTGCCAGCACAAAGGGGGATACGCAGTATTTT
NA	TRBV25-1	TRBJ2-3	NA	CASSELGGGADTQYF	TGTGCCAGCAGTGAATTGGGAGGGGGGGCAGATACGCAGTATTTT
TRBD2	TRBV6-4	TRBJ2-4	once	CASSELAGLGIQYF	TGTGCCAGCAGTGAACTAGCGGGGTTGGGCATTCAGTACTTC
TRBD1	TRBV9	TRBJ1-2	few	CASSSGQVLDYGYTF	TGTGCCAGCAGCTCCGGACAGGTCCTAGACTATGGCTACACCTTC
NA	TRBV7-8	TRBJ1-5	NA	CASSLDRVQPQHF	TGTGCCAGCAGCTTAGACAGGGTCCAGCCCCAGCATTTT
TRBD2	TRBV7-3	TRBJ2-3	NA	CASSLTGQRGVTDTQYF	TGTGCCAGCAGCTTAACGGGCCAGCGGGGGGTCACAGATACGCAGTATTTT
NA	TRBV6-1	TRBJ2-7	NA	CASSEVLAKDEQYF	TGTGCCAGCAGTGAGGTCCTAGCAAAGGACGAGCAGTACTTC
NA	TRBV21-1	TRBJ2-7	NA	CASSIDPYEQYF	TGTGCCAGCAGCATAGATCCATACGAGCAGTACTTC
TRBD2	TRBV11-2	TRBJ2-5	NA	CASSLVRGLQETQYF	TGTGCCAGCAGCTTAGTACGGGGACTACAAGAGACCCAGTACTTC
NA	TRBV5-1	TRBJ2-2	NA	CASSLTGDTGELFF	TGCGCCAGCAGCTTGACAGGAGACACCGGGGAGCTGTTTTTT
NA	TRBV5-1	TRBJ2-2	NA	CASSGTGVRSRSGELFF	TGCGCCAGCAGCGGAACAGGCGTACGAAGTAGGAGCGGGGAGCTGTTTTTT
NA	TRBV19	TRBJ2-3	NA	CASSMGSPADTQYF	TGTGCCAGTAGTATGGGCTCCCCCGCAGATACGCAGTATTTT
NA	TRBV5-1	TRBJ1-4	NA	CASSLDGALNEKLFF	TGCGCCAGCAGCTTGGATGGGGCTCTTAATGAAAAACTGTTTTTT
TRBD1	TRBV5-6	TRBJ1-1	NA	CASSLGTGANTEAFF	TGTGCCAGCAGCTTGGGTACAGGGGCGAACACTGAAGCTTTCTTT
NA	TRBV27	TRBJ2-1	few	CASCPTQSLGEQFF	TGTGCCAGCTGCCCGACTCAGAGTCTAGGAGAGCAGTTCTTC
TRBD1	TRBV6-6	TRBJ1-4	NA	CASSPRGRWDEKLFF	TGTGCCAGCAGTCCCAGGGGGCGCTGGGACGAAAAACTGTTTTTT